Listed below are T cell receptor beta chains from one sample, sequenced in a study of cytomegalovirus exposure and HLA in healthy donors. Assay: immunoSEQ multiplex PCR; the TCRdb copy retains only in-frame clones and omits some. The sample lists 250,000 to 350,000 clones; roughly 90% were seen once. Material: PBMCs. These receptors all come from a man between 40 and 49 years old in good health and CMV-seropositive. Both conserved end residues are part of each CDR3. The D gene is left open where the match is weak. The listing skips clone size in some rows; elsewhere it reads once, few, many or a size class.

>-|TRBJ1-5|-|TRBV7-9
CASSLVAGAGNQPQHF
TGTGCCAGCAGCTTAGTCGCGGGGGCAGGAAATCAGCCCCAGCATTTT
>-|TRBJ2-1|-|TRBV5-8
CASSPRVGVLNEQFF
TGTGCCAGCAGCCCCAGGGTAGGCGTGCTCAATGAGCAGTTCTTC
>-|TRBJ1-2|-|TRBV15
CATSRRTDRNYGYTF
TGTGCCACCAGCAGAAGAACGGACAGAAACTATGGCTACACCTTC
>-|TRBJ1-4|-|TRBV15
CATSREGGADEKLFF
TGTGCCACCAGCAGAGAGGGGGGTGCAGATGAAAAACTGTTTTTT
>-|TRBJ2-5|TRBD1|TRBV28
CASSPRTGRWKTQYF
TGTGCCAGCAGTCCTCGGACAGGGAGGTGGAAGACCCAGTACTTC
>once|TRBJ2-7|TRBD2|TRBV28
CASSRSRTSLTYEQYF
TGTGCCAGCAGCCGGTCTAGGACTAGCCTTACCTACGAGCAGTACTTC
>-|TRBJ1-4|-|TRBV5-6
CASSAEYLATNEKLFF
TGTGCCAGCAGCGCCGAGTACCTTGCAACTAATGAAAAACTGTTTTTT
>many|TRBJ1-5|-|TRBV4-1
CASSQVNQPQHF
TGCGCCAGCAGCCAAGTAAATCAGCCCCAGCATTTT
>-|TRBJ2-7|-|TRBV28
CASSLRVRVGDYEQYF
TGTGCCAGCAGTTTAAGGGTCCGGGTGGGAGACTACGAGCAGTACTTC
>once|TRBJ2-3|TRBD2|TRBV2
CASPATSGSGATDTQYF
TGTGCCAGCCCGGCAACTAGCGGGAGTGGGGCCACAGATACGCAGTATTTT
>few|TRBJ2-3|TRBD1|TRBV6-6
CASRSGGVTDTQYF
TGTGCCAGCAGATCAGGGGGCGTAACAGATACGCAGTATTTT
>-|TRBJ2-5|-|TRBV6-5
CASAGRGETQYF
TGTGCCTCAGCAGGCAGGGGAGAGACCCAGTACTTC
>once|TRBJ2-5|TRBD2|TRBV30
CAWRATGTRAPGKWETQYF
TGTGCCTGGAGGGCCACCGGGACTAGGGCGCCGGGGAAGTGGGAGACCCAGTACTTC
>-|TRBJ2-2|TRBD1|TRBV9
CASSRRPGQGTGELFF
TGTGCCAGCAGCAGACGTCCGGGACAGGGGACCGGGGAGCTGTTTTTT
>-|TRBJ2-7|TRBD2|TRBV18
CASSPFKGGGYEQYF
TGTGCCAGCTCACCATTCAAAGGCGGGGGGTACGAGCAGTACTTC
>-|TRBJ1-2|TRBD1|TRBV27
CASSDGTDSNYGYTF
TGTGCCAGCAGCGACGGGACAGACAGTAACTATGGCTACACCTTC
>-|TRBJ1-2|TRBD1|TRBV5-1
CASSLATGDYGYTF
TGCGCCAGCAGCTTGGCTACAGGGGACTATGGCTACACCTTC
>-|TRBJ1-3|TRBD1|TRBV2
CASSYSGQGTGNTIYF
TGTGCCAGCAGTTACTCCGGACAGGGAACTGGAAACACCATATATTTT
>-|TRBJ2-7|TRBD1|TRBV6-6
CASSYLDRASFEQYF
TGTGCCAGCAGTTACCTTGACAGGGCCTCCTTCGAGCAGTACTTC
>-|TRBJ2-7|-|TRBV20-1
CSAAPRGEQYF
TGCAGTGCTGCTCCCAGGGGCGAGCAGTACTTC
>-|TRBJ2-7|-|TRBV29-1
CSVEGAGLYEQYF
TGCAGCGTTGAAGGGGCGGGGTTGTACGAGCAGTACTTC
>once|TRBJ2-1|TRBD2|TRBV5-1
CASSLSALAGAPYNEQFF
TGCGCCAGCAGCTTATCAGCGCTAGCGGGAGCCCCCTACAATGAGCAGTTCTTC
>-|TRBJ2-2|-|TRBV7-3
CASSPLIRTANTGELFF
TGTGCCAGCAGCCCATTAATCCGGACAGCTAACACCGGGGAGCTGTTTTTT
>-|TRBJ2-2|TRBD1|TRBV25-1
CASSGGTVTNTGELFF
TGTGCCAGCAGTGGGGGGACAGTAACGAACACCGGGGAGCTGTTTTTT
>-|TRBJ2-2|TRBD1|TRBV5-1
CASSFQGASTGELFF
TGCGCCAGCAGCTTTCAGGGGGCGAGCACCGGGGAGCTGTTTTTT
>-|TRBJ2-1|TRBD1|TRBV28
CASSLRGQGLDEQFF
TGTGCCAGCAGTTTAAGGGGACAGGGTCTAGATGAGCAGTTCTTC
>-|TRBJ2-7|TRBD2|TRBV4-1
CASSFSGSNPYEQYF
TGCGCCAGCAGCTTTAGCGGGAGTAACCCCTACGAGCAGTACTTC
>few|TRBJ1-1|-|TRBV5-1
CASSLTGMNTEAFF
TGCGCCAGCAGCTTAACAGGGATGAACACTGAAGCTTTCTTT
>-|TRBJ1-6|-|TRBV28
CASSLGQLLSPLHF
TGTGCCAGCAGTTTGGGGCAGCTTCTATCACCCCTCCACTTT
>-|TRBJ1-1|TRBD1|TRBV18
CASSPQTGVRTTEAFF
TGTGCCAGCTCACCACAGACAGGGGTGCGAACGACTGAAGCTTTCTTT
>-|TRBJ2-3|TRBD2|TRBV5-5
CASSSGLAGFGTDTQYF
TGTGCCAGCAGCTCTGGACTAGCGGGTTTTGGCACAGATACGCAGTATTTT
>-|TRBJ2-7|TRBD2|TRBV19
CASSSGGTSGSYEQYF
TGTGCCAGTAGTTCAGGGGGGACTAGCGGATCCTACGAGCAGTACTTC
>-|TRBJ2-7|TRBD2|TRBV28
CASSELAGSLYEQYF
TGTGCCAGCAGCGAACTAGCGGGATCACTCTACGAGCAGTACTTC
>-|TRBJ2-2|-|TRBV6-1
CASSELGALTGELFF
TGTGCCAGCAGTGAATTGGGGGCGCTGACCGGGGAGCTGTTTTTT
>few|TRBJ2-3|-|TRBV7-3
CASSLGHDTQYF
TGTGCCAGCAGCCTCGGACATGATACGCAGTATTTT
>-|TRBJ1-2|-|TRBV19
CASSIRPPTRNYGYTF
TGTGCCAGTAGTATAAGACCGCCGACACGCAACTATGGCTACACCTTC
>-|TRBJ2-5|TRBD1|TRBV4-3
CASSQDRGQETQYF
TGCGCCAGCAGCCAAGACAGGGGGCAAGAGACCCAGTACTTC
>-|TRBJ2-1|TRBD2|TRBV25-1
CASSIAGGSYNEQFF
TGTGCCAGCAGCATAGCGGGAGGTTCCTACAATGAGCAGTTCTTC
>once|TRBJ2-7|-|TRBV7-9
CASTFPPNVAGALEQYF
TGTGCCAGCACCTTCCCCCCGAATGTGGCGGGGGCCCTCGAGCAGTACTTC
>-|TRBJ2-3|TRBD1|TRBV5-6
CASSLALTGMGTDTQYF
TGTGCCAGCAGCTTGGCCCTGACAGGGATGGGAACAGATACGCAGTATTTT
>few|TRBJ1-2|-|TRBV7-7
CASSSSSGVHTF
TGTGCTAGCAGCTCCTCCTCAGGGGTCCACACCTTC
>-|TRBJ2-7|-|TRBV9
CASSFDSDGYEQYF
TGTGCCAGCAGCTTCGACTCTGATGGCTACGAGCAGTACTTC
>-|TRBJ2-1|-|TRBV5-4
CASSLPGDEQFF
TGTGCCAGCAGCTTACCAGGGGATGAGCAGTTCTTC
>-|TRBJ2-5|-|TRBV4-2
CASSQSASQETQYF
TGTGCCAGCAGCCAAAGCGCCTCGCAAGAGACCCAGTACTTC
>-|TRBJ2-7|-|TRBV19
CASSSKTQGREQYF
TGTGCCAGTAGCAGTAAGACACAGGGTCGCGAGCAGTACTTC
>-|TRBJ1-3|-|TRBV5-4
CASSFGGTVPGNTIYF
TGTGCCAGCAGCTTCGGGGGTACAGTCCCTGGAAACACCATATATTTT
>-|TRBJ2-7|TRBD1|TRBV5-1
CASSLDATGQGSYERYF
TGCGCCAGCAGCTTGGATGCGACTGGACAGGGCTCCTACGAGCGGTACTTC
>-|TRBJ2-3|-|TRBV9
CASSVAHTDTQYF
TGTGCCAGCAGCGTAGCCCACACAGATACGCAGTATTTT
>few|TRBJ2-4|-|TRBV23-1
CASSHRVKNIQYF
TGCGCCAGCAGTCACAGGGTCAAAAACATTCAGTACTTC
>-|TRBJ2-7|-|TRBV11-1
CASSLHMDLVYEQYF
TGTGCCAGCAGCTTACACATGGACTTAGTATACGAGCAGTACTTC
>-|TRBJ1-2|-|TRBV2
CASSDGIAGNYGYTF
TGTGCCAGCAGTGACGGTATCGCCGGGAACTATGGCTACACCTTC
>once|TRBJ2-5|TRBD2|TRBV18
CASSRYGSSGRAGETQYF
TGTGCCAGCTCACGCTACGGCTCTAGCGGGAGGGCCGGAGAGACCCAGTACTTC
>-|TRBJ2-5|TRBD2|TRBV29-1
CSVDSGLAGLETQYF
TGCAGCGTGGATTCGGGACTAGCGGGATTGGAGACCCAGTACTTC
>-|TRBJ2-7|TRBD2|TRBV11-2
CASSPSGSSYEQYF
TGTGCCAGCAGCCCCAGCGGGAGCTCCTACGAGCAGTACTTC
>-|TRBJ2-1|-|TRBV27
CASSLGAGNEQFF
TGTGCCAGCAGTTTAGGAGCCGGCAATGAGCAGTTCTTC
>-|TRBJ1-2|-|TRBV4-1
CASAETETNYGYTF
TGCGCCAGCGCCGAAACAGAGACTAACTATGGCTACACCTTC
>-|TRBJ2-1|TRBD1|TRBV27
CASSLQGGVYNEQFF
TGTGCCAGCAGTTTGCAAGGGGGCGTCTACAATGAGCAGTTCTTC
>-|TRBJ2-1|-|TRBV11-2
CASSFPLRQSREQFF
TGTGCCAGCAGCTTCCCGCTCAGACAGTCGAGGGAGCAGTTCTTC
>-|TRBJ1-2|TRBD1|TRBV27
CASSPLGTAPFDGYTF
TGTGCCAGCAGCCCCCTGGGGACAGCTCCCTTCGATGGCTACACCTTC
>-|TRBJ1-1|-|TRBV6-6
CASSLPGGWNTEAFF
TGTGCCAGCAGCCTCCCGGGGGGGTGGAACACTGAAGCTTTCTTT